This T cell receptor beta chain was obtained from a study of T cells in Graves' hyperthyroidism and ophthalmopathy. RNA transcripts were the template for amplifying TCR beta CDR3 regions. The TCR CDR3 first-round RT-PCR relied on the HTBI primer set. One entry per CDR3 protein results from TCRdb running MiXCR on the multiplex PCR reads. This table holds hundreds of thousands of distinct CDR3 sequences, 46% found once. Germline V CDR1 and CDR2: MGHDK, SYGVNS. Trimming stripped 3 bases from V and 8 bases from J, with 16 bases between. This CDR3 is built from 15 residues. The study left out patients who had uncontrolled infection, other autoimmune disease, pregnancy or lactation.

Sequenced material: peripheral blood or thyroid tissue (not recorded which). The J gene is TRBJ1-4, the V gene TRBV25-1; D perhaps matches TRBD1 (6 bases). The TCR originated in a young woman with Graves' hyperthyroidism. DNA of the CDR3: TGTGCCAGCAGTGAGGACAGCGGGGTAGAGGAAAAACTGTTTTTT. Translated: CASSEDSGVEEKLFF.